The 7 T cell receptor beta chains given below trace back to one sample, sequenced in a study of PD-1 blockade in classical Hodgkin lymphoma. Sequencing used immunoSEQ multiplex PCR; TCRdb keeps in-frame clones, though not all of them. The sample has some 52,000 clones, approximately 89% seen once. Time point indicated: cycle 4 day 1 (C4D1), after 5 to 7 weeks of nivolumab. Every patient was affected by relapse after autologous stem cell transplantation, while exposure to brentuximab vedotin was not uniform. The starting material was peripheral blood mononuclear cells (PBMCs), obtained before the fourth cycle of nivolumab. Receptors originate from a human donor with classical Hodgkin lymphoma.

The chain has TRBV28 and TRBJ2-1; 12 nucleotides match TRBD2. The germline V gene encodes CDR1 MDHEN and CDR2 SYDVKM. The CDR3 spans 17 residues. The V segment lost 7 bases and the J segment 0 bases; nucleotides outside the gene matches: 7. The DNA for the CDR3 is TGTGCCAGCACCAACGGACTAGCGGGATTCTCCTACAATGAGCAGTTCTTC. It is translated as CASTNGLAGFSYNEQFF.

CDR3 region: CASRTGRGGWPEAFF. As DNA, the CDR3 is TGTGCCAGCCGGACAGGGAGGGGGGGTTGGCCTGAAGCTTTCTTT. This rearrangement joins TRBV2 to TRBJ1-1; 8 nucleotides match TRBD1. The CDR3 runs to 15 residues. V was clipped by 8 bases and J by 6 bases; unmatched bases: 14. CDR1 is SNHLY and CDR2 is FYNNEI in the germline V gene.

The CDR3 here is CAISETSGVFPHEQYF. CDR3 in DNA: TGTGCCATCAGTGAGACTAGCGGGGTATTTCCCCACGAGCAGTACTTC. The chain has TRBV10-3 and TRBJ2-7; 10 bases are shared with TRBD2. Trimming took 2 bases from V and 5 from J; bases not matched to a gene: 9. In germline, CDR1 is ENHRY, CDR2 SYGVKD. This CDR3 is 16 amino acids long.

The chain employs TRBV9 and TRBJ2-1; D is uncertain. Trimming took 0 bases from V and 5 from J, leaving 9 bases between them. Germline V gene lookup returns CDR1 SGDLS and CDR2 YYNGEE. This CDR3 comprises 14 residues. CDR3 sequence: CASSVVGGHNEQFF. The CDR3 DNA reads TGTGCCAGCAGCGTAGTAGGTGGACACAATGAGCAGTTCTTC.

This chain joins TRBV9 and TRBJ2-5, with 8 bases identical to TRBD1. CDR3 length: 13 amino acids. The germline V gene encodes CDR1 SGDLS and CDR2 YYNGEE. J lost 4 bases, V lost 1 base, and 0 bases had no gene match. The CDR3 region is CASSVTGGETQYF. The CDR3 nucleotides read TGTGCCAGCAGCGTAACAGGGGGAGAGACCCAGTACTTC.

The rearrangement links TRBV5-4 to TRBJ1-1, with a tentative D call TRBD1 (5 bases). CDR1 SGHNT and CDR2 YYREEE come from the germline V gene (reference sequence). The CDR3 loop spans 15 amino acids. Trimming cost V 4 bases and J 3 bases, with 16 bases left between them. The CDR3 nucleotides read TGTGCCAGCAGCCGCTGGGGGGGAGGTGACACTGAAGCTTTCTTT. Encoded protein: CASSRWGGGDTEAFF.

This chain links TRBV7-3 with TRBJ2-1, with 15 bases matching TRBD2. The CDR3 is made up of 18 amino acids. Trimming at V came to 5 bases and at J to 9 bases, leaving 14 bases not matched to a gene. Germline V gene sequence: CDR1 SGHTA, CDR2 FQGTGA. CDR3 DNA: TGTGCCAGCAGCCCGACAGGACTAGCGGGGGGGCGGTTTGGTGAGCAGTTCTTC. It encodes CASSPTGLAGGRFGEQFF. Together with reference TRBV7-3 and TRBJ2-1, the CDR3 gives the full variable domain: GAGVSQTPSNKVTEKGKYVELRCDPISGHTALYWYRQSLGQGPEFLIYFQGTGAADDSGLPNDRFFAVRPEGSVSTLKIQRTERGDSAVYLCASSPTGLAGGRFGEQFFGPGTRLTVL.